Included here is one TCR beta chain sequence, with context. The antigen remains undetermined. Per germline, CDR1 SGHRS and CDR2 YFSETQ. Trimming cost V 4 bases and J 4 bases; bases outside gene matches: 3. The CDR3 extends over 13 amino acids. This sample stems from a study of T cell responses to AZD1222 COVID-19 vaccine. Study in general: Analysis merged second doses at about 4 or about 12 weeks.

Clones were read by immunoSEQ multiplex PCR, and TCRdb kept only the in-frame ones, dropping some. The sample lists about 100,000 clones; roughly 89% were seen once. Whole-study results and caveats: Spike regions recognized by vaccine-associated CD4 TCRs spanned the protein, led by 160-218 and 743-854. Repertoires were collected only later (after the peak T cell response had occurred). Clonal diversity may have been underestimated in mostly white British donors.

Sequenced here: peripheral blood, sampled on day 0 of AZD1222 vaccination. This chain links TRBV5-1 with TRBJ1-2; 8 bases fit TRBD1. This sequence originates from an adult in good health. CDR3 sequence reads: CASSEGTGYGYTF. In DNA, the CDR3 is TGCGCCAGCAGCGAAGGGACAGGCTATGGCTACACCTTC.